This T cell receptor beta chain is drawn from a study of T cell repertoires in cytomegalovirus infection. MiXCR, applied by TCRdb to the reads, yields one record per CDR3 protein. Here the sample spans about 260,000 distinct CDR3 sequences, 12% to 15% being singletons. As regards this clonotype: Antigen: not known.

The CDR3 sequence is 13 residues long. From germline, CDR1 is MNHEY and CDR2 SVGAGI. With V trimmed by 2 bases and J by 8 bases, 4 bases remained unmatched. Findings and limits, study-wide: Carriers of CMV plus the relevant HLA were identified by cumulative public TCR beta family frequency.

The specimen sequenced was PBMCs. This receptor was identified in a human donor in good health (CMV status not recorded). Some clones in this sample may be carry-over from other donors' samples. The chain joins TRBV6-5 to TRBJ2-7; 9 bases match TRBD1. CDR3 bases: TGTGCCAGCAGTTACAAGACAGGGGGGAAGCAGTACTTC. This codes for CASSYKTGGKQYF.